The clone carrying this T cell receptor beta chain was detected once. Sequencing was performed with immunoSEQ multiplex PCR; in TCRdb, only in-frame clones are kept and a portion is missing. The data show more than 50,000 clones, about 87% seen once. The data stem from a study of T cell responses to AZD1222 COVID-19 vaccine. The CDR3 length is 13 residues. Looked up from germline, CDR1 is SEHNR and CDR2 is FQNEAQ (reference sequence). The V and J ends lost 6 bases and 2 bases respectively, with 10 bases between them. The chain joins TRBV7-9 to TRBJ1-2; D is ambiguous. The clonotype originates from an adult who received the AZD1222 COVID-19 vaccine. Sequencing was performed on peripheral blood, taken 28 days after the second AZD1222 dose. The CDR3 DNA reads TGTGCCAGCAGAGTTGACACAAACTATGGCTACACCTTC. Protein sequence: CASRVDTNYGYTF.